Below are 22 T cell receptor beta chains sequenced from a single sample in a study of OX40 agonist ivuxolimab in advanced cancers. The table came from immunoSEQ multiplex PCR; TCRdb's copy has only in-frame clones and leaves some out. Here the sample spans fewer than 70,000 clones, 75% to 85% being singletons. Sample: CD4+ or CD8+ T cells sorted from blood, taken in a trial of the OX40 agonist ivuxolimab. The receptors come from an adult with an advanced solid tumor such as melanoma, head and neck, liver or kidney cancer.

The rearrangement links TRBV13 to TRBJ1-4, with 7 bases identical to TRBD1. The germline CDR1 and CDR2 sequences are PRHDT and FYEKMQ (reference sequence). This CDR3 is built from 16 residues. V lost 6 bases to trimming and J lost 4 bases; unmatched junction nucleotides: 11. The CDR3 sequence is CASSDRAGGFNEKLFF. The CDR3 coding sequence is TGTGCCAGCAGTGATAGGGCAGGGGGATTTAATGAAAAACTGTTTTTT.

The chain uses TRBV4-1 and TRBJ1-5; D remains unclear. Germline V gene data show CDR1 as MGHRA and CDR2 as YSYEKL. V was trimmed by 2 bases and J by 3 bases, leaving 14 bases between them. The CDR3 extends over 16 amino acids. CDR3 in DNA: TGCGCCAGCAGCCAATTAGTGGACTTTCCCAATCAGCCCCAGCATTTT. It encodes CASSQLVDFPNQPQHF.

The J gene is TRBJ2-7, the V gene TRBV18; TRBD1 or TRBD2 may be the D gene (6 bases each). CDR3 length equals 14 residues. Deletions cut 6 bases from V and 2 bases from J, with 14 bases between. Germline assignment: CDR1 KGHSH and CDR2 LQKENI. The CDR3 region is CASSKGGPPYEQYF. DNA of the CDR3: TGTGCCAGCTCGAAGGGGGGCCCTCCCTACGAGCAGTACTTC.

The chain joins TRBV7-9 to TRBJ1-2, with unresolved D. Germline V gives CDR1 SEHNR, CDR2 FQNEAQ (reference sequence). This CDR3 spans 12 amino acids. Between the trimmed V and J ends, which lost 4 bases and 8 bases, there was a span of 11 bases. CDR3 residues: CASSSRLAGYTF. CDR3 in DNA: TGTGCCAGCAGCTCCCGACTTGCAGGCTACACCTTC.

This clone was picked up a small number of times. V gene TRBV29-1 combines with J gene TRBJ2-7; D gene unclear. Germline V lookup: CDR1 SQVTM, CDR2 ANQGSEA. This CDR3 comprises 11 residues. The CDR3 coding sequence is TGCTCCGCAATTGAGAGCTACGAGCAGTACTTC. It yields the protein CSAIESYEQYF.

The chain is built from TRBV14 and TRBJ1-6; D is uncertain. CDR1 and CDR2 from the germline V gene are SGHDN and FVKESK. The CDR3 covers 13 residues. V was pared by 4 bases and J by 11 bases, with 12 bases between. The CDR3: CASSRYDGAPLHF. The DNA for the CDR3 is TGTGCCAGCAGCCGGTACGACGGAGCACCCCTCCACTTT.

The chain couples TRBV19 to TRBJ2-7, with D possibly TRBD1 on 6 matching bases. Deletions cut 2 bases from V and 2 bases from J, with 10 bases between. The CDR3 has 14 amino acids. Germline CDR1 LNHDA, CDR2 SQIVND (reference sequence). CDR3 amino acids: CASSISGAAYEQYF. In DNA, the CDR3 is TGTGCCAGTAGTATATCAGGGGCCGCCTACGAGCAGTACTTC.

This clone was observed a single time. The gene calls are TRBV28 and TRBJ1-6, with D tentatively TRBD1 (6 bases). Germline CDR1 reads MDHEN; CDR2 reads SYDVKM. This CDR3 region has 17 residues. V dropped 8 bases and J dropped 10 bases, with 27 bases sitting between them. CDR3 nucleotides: TGTGCCAGCGGAGGAATAGGAACAGGGAAAGGTTGGTCACCCCTCCACTTT. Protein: CASGGIGTGKGWSPLHF. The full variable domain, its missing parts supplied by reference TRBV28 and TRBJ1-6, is DVKVTQSSRYLVKRTGEKVFLECVQDMDHENMFWYRQDPGLGLRLIYFSYDVKMKEKGDIPEGYSVSREKKERFSLILESASTNQTSMYLCASGGIGTGKGWSPLHFGNGTRLTVT.

The CDR3 sequence: CASNRGTGGAWETQYF. DNA of the CDR3: TGTGCCAGCAACCGAGGGACAGGGGGCGCTTGGGAGACCCAGTACTTC. The chain is built from TRBV27 and TRBJ2-5, with 12 bases lining up with TRBD1. Germline lookup yields CDR1 MNHEY and CDR2 SMNVEV (reference sequence). V trimming: 7 bases; J trimming: 5 bases; junction bases outside the gene matches: 11. CDR3 length equals 16 residues.

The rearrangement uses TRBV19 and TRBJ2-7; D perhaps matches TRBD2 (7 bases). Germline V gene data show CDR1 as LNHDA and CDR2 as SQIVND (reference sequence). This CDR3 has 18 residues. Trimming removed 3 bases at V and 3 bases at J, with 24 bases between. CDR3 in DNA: TGTGCCAGTAGTATCTTCCTCGGGGCTTCGAGGGGGGGCTACGAGCAGTACTTC. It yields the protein CASSIFLGASRGGYEQYF. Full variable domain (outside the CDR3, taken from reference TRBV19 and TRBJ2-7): DGGITQSPKYLFRKEGQNVTLSCEQNLNHDAMYWYRQDPGQGLRLIYYSQIVNDFQKGDIAEGYSVSREKKESFPLTVTSAQKNPTAFYLCASSIFLGASRGGYEQYFGPGTRLTVT.

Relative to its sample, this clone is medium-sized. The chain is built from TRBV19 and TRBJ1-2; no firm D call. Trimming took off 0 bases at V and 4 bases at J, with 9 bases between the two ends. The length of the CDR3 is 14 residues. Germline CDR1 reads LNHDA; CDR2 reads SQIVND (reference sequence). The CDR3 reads CASSIEAGTYGYTF. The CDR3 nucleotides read TGTGCCAGTAGTATAGAAGCGGGCACCTATGGCTACACCTTC.

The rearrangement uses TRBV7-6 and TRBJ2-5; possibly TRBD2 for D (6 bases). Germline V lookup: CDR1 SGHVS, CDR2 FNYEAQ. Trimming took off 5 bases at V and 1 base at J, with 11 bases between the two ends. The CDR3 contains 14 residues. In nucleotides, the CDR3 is TGTGCCAGCAGCAGCGGGCGCGGCCAAGAGACCCAGTACTTC. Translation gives CASSSGRGQETQYF.

Written as DNA, the CDR3 is TGTGCCAGTAGTATAGCGACTAGCGCCCACTCCAGAAGAGAGACCCAGTACTTC. Its translation is CASSIATSAHSRRETQYF. The V and J genes are TRBV19 and TRBJ2-5; 8 bases agree with TRBD2. The CDR3 runs 18 residues. With 1 base clipped from V and 4 bases from J, the junction kept 14 bases outside the gene matches. Germline V gene data show CDR1 as LNHDA and CDR2 as SQIVND (reference sequence).

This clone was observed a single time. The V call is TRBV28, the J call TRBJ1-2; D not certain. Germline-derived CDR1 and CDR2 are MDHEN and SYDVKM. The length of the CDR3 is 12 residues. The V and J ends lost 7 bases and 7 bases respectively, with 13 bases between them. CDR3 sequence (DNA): TGTGCCAGCATTACGGGGATAAGTGGCTACACCTTC. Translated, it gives CASITGISGYTF.

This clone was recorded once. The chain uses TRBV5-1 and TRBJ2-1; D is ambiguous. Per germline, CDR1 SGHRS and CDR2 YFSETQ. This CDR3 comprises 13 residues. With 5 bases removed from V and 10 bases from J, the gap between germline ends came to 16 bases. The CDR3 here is CASRALEVGEQFF. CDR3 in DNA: TGCGCCAGCAGGGCGCTCGAGGTGGGGGAGCAGTTCTTC.

As DNA, the CDR3 is TGTGCCAGCAGCCACCACAGGGCCTCCTACAATGAGCAGTTCTTC. As protein: CASSHHRASYNEQFF. The chain uses TRBV6-4 and TRBJ2-1, with D possibly being TRBD1 (6 bases). The CDR3 sequence is 15 residues long. Per germline, CDR1 MRHNA and CDR2 SNTAGT. V lost 6 bases, J lost 0 bases, and 12 bases lay in between.

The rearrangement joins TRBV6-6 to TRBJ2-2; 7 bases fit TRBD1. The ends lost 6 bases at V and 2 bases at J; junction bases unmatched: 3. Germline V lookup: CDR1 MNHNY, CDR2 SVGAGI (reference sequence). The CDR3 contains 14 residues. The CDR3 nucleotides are TGTGCCAGCAGGACAGGGATTAACACCGGGGAGCTGTTTTTT. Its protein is CASRTGINTGELFF.

The CDR3 DNA reads TGTGCCAGCAGATCGCCGGGACGGACGAATGAAAAACTGTTTTTT. This codes for CASRSPGRTNEKLFF. The V call is TRBV27, the J call TRBJ1-4, with a tentative D call TRBD1 (5 bases). Germline CDR1 is MNHEY and CDR2 is SMNVEV (reference sequence). The CDR3 length is 15 residues. V shed 6 bases and J shed 5 bases, with 16 bases lying between them.

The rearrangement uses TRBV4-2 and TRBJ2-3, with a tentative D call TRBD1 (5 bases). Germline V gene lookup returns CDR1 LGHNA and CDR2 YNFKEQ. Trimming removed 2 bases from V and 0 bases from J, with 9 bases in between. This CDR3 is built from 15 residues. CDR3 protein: CASSQTDISTDTQYF. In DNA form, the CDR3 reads TGTGCCAGCAGCCAAACGGACATTAGCACAGATACGCAGTATTTT.

The CDR3 is CASSESGGGANPDTQYF. CDR3 coding DNA: TGTGCCAGCAGTGAGTCCGGTGGGGGCGCCAACCCAGATACGCAGTATTTT. The rearrangement links TRBV2 to TRBJ2-3; TRBD1 is a possible D gene (6 bases). V shed 3 bases and J shed 4 bases, with 20 bases lying between them. The CDR3 loop spans 17 amino acids. The germline V gene encodes CDR1 SNHLY and CDR2 FYNNEI.

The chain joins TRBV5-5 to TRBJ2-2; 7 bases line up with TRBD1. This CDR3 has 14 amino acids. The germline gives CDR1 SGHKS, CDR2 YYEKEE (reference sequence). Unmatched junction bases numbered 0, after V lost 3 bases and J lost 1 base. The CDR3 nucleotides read TGTGCCAGCAGCTGGGACAGGAACACCGGGGAGCTGTTTTTT. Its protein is CASSWDRNTGELFF.

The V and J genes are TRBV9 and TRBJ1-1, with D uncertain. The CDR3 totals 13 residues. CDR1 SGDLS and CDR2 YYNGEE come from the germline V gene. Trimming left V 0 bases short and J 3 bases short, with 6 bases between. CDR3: CASSVERYTEAFF. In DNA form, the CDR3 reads TGTGCCAGCAGCGTAGAACGGTACACTGAAGCTTTCTTT.